This T cell receptor beta chain was identified during a study of control samples from healthy donors and cancer patients. TCRdb keeps only in-frame clones here, not all; method: immunoSEQ multiplex PCR. Of 95,000 to 150,000 clones listed, 80% to 90% were seen once; the top ten hold about an eighth. Germline V gives CDR1 SGHAT, CDR2 FQNNGV. V lost 1 base and J lost 2, with 5 bases in between. CDR3 length: 13 residues. This clone was detected once. V and J are TRBV11-2 and TRBJ1-2; no clear D. The specimen was blood. This receptor was identified in a man aged 25 to 40 in good health. CDR3 protein: CASSLARNYGYTF. The CDR3 nucleotides read TGTGCCAGCAGCTTAGCAAGGAACTATGGCTACACCTTC.